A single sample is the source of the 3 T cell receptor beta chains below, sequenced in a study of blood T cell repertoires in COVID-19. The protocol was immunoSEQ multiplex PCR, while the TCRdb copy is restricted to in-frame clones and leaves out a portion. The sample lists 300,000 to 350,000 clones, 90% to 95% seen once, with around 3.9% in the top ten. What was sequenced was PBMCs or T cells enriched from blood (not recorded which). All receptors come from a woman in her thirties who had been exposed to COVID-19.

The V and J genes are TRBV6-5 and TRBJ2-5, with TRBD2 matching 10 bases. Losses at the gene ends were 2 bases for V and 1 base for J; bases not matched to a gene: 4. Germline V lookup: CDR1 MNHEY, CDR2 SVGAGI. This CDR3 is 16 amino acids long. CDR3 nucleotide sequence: TGTGCCAGCAGTTACAGAAAGCGGGGGGGCCAAGAGACCCAGTACTTC. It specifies CASSYRKRGGQETQYF.

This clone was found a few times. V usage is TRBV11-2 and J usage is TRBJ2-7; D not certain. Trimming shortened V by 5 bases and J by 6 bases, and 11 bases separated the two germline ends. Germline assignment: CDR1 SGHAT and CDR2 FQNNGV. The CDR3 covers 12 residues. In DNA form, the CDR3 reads TGTGCCAGCAGCAACCTACGGTCCGAGCAGTACTTC. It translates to CASSNLRSEQYF.

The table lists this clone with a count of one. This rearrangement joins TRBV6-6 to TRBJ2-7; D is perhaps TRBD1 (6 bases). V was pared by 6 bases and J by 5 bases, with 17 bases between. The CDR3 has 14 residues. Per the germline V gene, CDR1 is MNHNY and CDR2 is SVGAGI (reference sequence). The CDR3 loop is CASRDQQGLDEQYF. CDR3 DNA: TGTGCCAGCAGAGATCAACAGGGTTTGGACGAGCAGTACTTC.